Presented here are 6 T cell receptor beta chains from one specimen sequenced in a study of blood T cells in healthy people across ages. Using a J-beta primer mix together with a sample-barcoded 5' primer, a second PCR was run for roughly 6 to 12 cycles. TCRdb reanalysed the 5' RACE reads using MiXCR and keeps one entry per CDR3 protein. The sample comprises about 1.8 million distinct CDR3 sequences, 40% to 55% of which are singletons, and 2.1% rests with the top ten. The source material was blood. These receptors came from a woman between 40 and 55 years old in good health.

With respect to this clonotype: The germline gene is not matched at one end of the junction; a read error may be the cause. For the CDR3, the DNA is TGTGCTAGCAGCTTAGATGTTCAGACGGGGGAGACCCAGTACTTC. Residues: CASSLDVQTGETQYF. V is TRBV7-7 and J is TRBJ2-5; tentatively, D is TRBD2 (5 bases). Germline assignment: CDR1 SSHAT and CDR2 FNYEAQ (reference sequence). This CDR3 has 15 amino acids.

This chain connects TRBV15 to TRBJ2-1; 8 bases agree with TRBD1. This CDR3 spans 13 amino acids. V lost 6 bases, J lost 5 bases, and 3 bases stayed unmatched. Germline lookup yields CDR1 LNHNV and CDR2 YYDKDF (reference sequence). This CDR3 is CATSPTGDNEQFF. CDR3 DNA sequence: TGTGCCACCAGTCCGACAGGGGACAATGAGCAGTTCTTC.

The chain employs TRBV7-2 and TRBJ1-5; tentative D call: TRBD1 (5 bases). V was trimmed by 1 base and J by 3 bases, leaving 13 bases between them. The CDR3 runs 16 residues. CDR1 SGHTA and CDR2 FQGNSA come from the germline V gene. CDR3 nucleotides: TGTGCCAGCAGCTTAGTACTGGGGCTGGACAATCAGCCCCAGCATTTT. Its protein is CASSLVLGLDNQPQHF.

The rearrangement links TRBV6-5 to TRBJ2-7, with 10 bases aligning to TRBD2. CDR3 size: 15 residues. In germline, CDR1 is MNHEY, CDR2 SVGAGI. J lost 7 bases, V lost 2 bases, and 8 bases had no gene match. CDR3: CASSYEAGGPREQYF. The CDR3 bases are TGTGCCAGCAGTTACGAAGCGGGGGGGCCACGTGAGCAGTACTTC.

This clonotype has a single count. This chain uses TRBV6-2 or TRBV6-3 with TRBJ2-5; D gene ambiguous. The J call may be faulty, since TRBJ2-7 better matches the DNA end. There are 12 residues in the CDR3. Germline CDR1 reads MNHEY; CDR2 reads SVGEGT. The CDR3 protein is CASSYELYEQYF. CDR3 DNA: TGTGCCAGCAGTTACGAACTCTACGAGCAGTACTTC.

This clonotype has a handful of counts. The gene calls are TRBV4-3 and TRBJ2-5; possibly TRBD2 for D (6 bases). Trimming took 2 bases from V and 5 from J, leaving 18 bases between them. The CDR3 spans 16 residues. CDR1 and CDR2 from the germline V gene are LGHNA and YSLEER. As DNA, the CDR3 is TGCGCCAGCAGCCAAATGGGGGGTCCATCGGAGGAGACCCAGTACTTC. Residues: CASSQMGGPSEETQYF.